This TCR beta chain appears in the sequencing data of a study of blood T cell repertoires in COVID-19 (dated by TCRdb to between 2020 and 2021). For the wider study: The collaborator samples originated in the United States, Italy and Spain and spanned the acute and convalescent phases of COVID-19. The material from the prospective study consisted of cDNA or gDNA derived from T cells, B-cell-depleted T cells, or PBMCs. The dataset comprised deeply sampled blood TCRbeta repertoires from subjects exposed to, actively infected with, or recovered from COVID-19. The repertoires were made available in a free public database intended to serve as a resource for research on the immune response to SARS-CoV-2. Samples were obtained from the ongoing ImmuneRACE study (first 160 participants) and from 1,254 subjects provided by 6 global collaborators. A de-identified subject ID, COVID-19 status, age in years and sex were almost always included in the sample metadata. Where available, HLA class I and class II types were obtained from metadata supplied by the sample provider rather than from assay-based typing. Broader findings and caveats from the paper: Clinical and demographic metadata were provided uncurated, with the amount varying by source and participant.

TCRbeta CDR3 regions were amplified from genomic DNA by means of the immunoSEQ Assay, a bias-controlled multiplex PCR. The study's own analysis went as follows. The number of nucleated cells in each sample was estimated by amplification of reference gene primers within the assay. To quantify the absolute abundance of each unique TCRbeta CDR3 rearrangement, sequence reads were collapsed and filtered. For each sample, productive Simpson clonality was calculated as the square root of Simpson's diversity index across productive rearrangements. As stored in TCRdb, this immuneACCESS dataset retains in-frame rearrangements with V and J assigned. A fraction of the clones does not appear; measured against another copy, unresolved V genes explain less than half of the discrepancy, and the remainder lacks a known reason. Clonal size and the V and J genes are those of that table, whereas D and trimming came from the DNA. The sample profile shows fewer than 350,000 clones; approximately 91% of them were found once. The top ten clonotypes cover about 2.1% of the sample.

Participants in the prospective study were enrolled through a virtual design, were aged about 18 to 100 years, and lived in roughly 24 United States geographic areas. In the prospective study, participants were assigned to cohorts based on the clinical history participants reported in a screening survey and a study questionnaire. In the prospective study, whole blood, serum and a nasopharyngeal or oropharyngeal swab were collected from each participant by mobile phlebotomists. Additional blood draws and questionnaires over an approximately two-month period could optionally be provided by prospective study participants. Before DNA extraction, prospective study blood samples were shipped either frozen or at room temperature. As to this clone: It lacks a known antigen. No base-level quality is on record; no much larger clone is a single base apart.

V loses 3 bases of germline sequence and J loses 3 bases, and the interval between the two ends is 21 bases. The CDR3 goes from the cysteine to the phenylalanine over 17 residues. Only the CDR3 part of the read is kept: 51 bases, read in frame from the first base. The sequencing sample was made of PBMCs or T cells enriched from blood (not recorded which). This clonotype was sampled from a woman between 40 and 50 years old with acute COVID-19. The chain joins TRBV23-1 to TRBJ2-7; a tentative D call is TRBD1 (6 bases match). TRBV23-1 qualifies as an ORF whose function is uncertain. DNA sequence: TGCGCCAGCAGTCAGTTAATGGTGAGACAGGAAGGCTACGAGCAGTACTTC. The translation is CASSQLMVRQEGYEQYF.